This T cell receptor beta chain was identified during a study of cytomegalovirus exposure and HLA in healthy donors. With respect to this clone: What it recognizes is unknown.

Germline CDR1 is SGHRS and CDR2 is YFSETQ. There are 15 residues in the CDR3. V lost 1 base and J lost 0, with 11 bases in between. General study points: In an earlier analysis, in fewer than 700 donors, most V segments appeared productive either ~90% or ~30% of the time. Researchers reported in a later analysis that a missense DCLRE1C variant was tied to TCR beta V- and J-gene trimming.

PCR amplification relied on 60 Vbeta primers (plus 13 Jbeta primers). As originally analysed: The count from a later analysis was tens of millions of unique TCR beta chains, around 11 million of them shared. Assay: immunoSEQ multiplex PCR; the TCRdb copy retains only in-frame clones and omits some. V, J and clone size were drawn from that table, and D and trimming were deduced from the DNA. This table has some 98,000 clones, about four fifths appearing once. The V gene is TRBV5-1, the J gene TRBJ2-7; TRBD1 is a possible D gene (6 bases). The sequenced sample was PBMCs. This receptor was taken from a female donor in good health and CMV-seropositive. CDR3: CASSLKLGASYEQYF. In nucleotides, the CDR3 is TGCGCCAGCAGCTTGAAGCTGGGGGCCTCCTACGAGCAGTACTTC.